This T cell receptor beta chain was identified in a study of T-cell reconstitution after alpha-beta-depleted transplantation in children listed by TCRdb under 2016. Some background on the complete study: The study quantitatively tracked T-cell immune reconstitution after TCRalphabeta/CD19-depleted allogeneic hematopoietic cell transplantation in children using TCR repertoire profiling.

In regard to this clonotype: Its antigen remains undetermined. Within one base of it there is no much larger clone, and no base qualities were kept.

The protocol used for the library was PCR. The instrument given in TCRdb is Illumina HiSeq 2500. TCR libraries were prepared with molecular barcoding, using unique molecular identifiers to normalize TCRbeta repertoire quantification. TCRdb reprocessing: public reads trimmed at Q25 with fastp, clones called with MiXCR, in-frame beta chains kept. Each CDR3 protein appears once, grouped with its most common genes and DNA. The sample table shows 380,000 or so distinct CDR3 sequences, and 13% are seen once. The top ten constitute 3.5% to 4.5% of the sample. Reading the germline V gene (reference sequence) gives CDR1 DFQATT and CDR2 SNEGSKA. Germline trimming amounts to 3 bases on V and 4 bases on J, with 8 as the count of junction bases outside the gene matches. There are 15 amino acids in the CDR3, from cysteine to phenylalanine inclusive. The only DNA kept is the CDR3, 45 bases in frame from the first base.

Rearrangement joined TRBV20-1 to TRBJ2-1; 8 nucleotides in the junction match TRBD2. Sample: PBMCs, taken from the stem cell graft. The receptor comes from a human donor who donated a stem cell graft to a child with Fanconi anemia. CDR3 reads: CSARGFSGVYNEQFF. The sequenced DNA is TGCAGTGCTAGGGGTTTTAGCGGGGTATACAATGAGCAGTTCTTC.